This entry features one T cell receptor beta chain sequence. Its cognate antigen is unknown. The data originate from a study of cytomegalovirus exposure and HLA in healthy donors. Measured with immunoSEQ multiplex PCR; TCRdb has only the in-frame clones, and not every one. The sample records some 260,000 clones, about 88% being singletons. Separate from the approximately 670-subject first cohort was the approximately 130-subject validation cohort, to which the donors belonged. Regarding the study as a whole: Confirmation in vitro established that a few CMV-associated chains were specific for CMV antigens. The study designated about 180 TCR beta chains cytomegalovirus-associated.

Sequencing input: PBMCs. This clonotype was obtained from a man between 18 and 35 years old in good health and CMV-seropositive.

DNA for the CDR3: TGTGCCAGCAGCTTAGTTACAGGTTTTTTGTCGTTCGACGAGCAGTACTTC. This translates into CASSLVTGFLSFDEQYF. The chain links TRBV7-9 to TRBJ2-7; D might be TRBD1 (5 bases). V dropped 1 base and J dropped 5 bases, with 21 bases sitting between them. Germline loops: CDR1 SEHNR, CDR2 FQNEAQ (reference sequence). The CDR3 extends over 17 amino acids.